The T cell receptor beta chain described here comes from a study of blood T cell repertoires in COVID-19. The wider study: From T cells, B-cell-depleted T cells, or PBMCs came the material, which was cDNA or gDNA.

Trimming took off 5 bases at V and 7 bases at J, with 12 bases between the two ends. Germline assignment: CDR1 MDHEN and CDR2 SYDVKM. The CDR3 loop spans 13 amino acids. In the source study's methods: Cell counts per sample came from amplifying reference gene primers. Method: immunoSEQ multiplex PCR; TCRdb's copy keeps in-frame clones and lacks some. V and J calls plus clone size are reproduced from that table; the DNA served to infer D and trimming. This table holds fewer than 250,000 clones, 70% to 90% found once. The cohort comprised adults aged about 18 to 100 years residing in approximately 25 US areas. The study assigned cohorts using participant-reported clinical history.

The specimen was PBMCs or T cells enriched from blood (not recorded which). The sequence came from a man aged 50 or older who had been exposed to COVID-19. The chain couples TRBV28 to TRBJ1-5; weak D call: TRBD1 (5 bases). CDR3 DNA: TGTGCCAGCAGTCCGGGGGGTGAACAGCCCCAGCATTTT. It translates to CASSPGGEQPQHF.